This T cell receptor (beta chain) came from a study of blood T cell repertoires in COVID-19. The CDR3 extends over 16 amino acids. Germline CDR1 SGHAT, CDR2 FQNNGV. Unmatched junction bases numbered 5, after V lost 4 bases and J lost 3 bases. Sequenced by immunoSEQ multiplex PCR; TCRdb stores in-frame clones only, minus some. The table lists 170,000 or so clones, 65% to 90% of them singletons, with about 9.7% in the top ten. The chain employs TRBV11-2 and TRBJ2-3, with 12 bases matching TRBD1. The sequenced material came from peripheral blood. The receptor was derived from a man between 50 and 59 years old with active or convalescent COVID-19. CDR3 loop: CASSSGTGGDTDTQYF. As DNA, the CDR3 is TGTGCCAGCAGCTCAGGGACAGGGGGCGATACAGATACGCAGTATTTT.